This TCR beta chain was documented in a study of CD8 T cells in ankylosing spondylitis. Findings and caveats of the study: Some of these motif variants have turned up before, in reports on reactive arthritis synovial fluid and blood. The study identified a TCR beta motif of several highly homologous variants that appeared characteristic of ankylosing spondylitis blood. In ankylosing spondylitis patients, matched synovial fluid reportedly showed significant enrichment of disease-linked clones.

CDR1 LGHDT and CDR2 YNNKEL come from the germline V gene (reference sequence). The V gene lost 4 bases and the J gene lost 0 bases, with 19 bases spanning the gap. The CDR3 loop spans 19 amino acids. Libraries for TCR beta were made by quantitative 5'-RACE with molecular barcodes. TCRdb fed the 5' RACE reads into MiXCR, producing one record per CDR3 protein. The sample contains a few hundred thousand distinct CDR3 sequences, 10% of which appear only once. Worth noting for this clonotype: As yet, its antigen is unknown.

Input material: blood, either unsorted or a sorted T cell fraction (not recorded which). The rearrangement links TRBV3-1 to TRBJ1-6, with D tentatively TRBD1 (5 bases). This receptor was taken from a male donor with ankylosing spondylitis or in good health (not recorded which). CDR3 DNA: TGTGCCAGCAGCCTTCACCAAAGTGGGGCGAGCTCCTATAATTCACCCCTCCACTTT. Protein: CASSLHQSGASSYNSPLHF.